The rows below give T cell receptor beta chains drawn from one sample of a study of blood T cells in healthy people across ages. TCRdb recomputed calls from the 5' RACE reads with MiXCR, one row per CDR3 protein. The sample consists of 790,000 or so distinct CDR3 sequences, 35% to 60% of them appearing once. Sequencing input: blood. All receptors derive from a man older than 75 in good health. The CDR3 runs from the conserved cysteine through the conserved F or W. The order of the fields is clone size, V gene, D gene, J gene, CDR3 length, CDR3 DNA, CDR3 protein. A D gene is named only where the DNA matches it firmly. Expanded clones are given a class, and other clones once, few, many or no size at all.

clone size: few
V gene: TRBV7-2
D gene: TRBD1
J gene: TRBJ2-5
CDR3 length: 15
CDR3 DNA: TGTGCCAGCAGTCTATCGGGACAGGGAAAAGAGACCCAGTACTTC
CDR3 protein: CASSLSGQGKETQYF

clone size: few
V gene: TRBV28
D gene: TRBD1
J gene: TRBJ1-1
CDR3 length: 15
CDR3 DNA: TGTGCCAGCAGTCCCTCAGGGGGCGATGGCACTGAAGCTTTCTTT
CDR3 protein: CASSPSGGDGTEAFF

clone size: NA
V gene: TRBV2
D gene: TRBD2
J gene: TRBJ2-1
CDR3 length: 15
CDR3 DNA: TGTGCCAGCAGCCAAAGCGGGAGGGCCGGCAATGAGCAGTTCTTC
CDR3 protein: CASSQSGRAGNEQFF

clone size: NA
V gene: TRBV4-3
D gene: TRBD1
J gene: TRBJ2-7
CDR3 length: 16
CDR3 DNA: TGCGCCAGCAGCCAAGAATCCCGGACAGGGGGCTCCGAGCAGTACTTC
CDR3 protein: CASSQESRTGGSEQYF

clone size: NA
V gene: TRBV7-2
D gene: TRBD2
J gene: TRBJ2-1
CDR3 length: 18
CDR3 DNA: TGTGCCAGCAGCTTAAGGGTAGTGGCGGGAGACCGGAACAATGAGCAGTTCTTC
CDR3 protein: CASSLRVVAGDRNNEQFF

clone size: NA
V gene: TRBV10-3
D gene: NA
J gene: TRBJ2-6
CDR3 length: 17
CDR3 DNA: TGTGCCATCAGTGGAAGCAAACTTCTTTTTGGGGCCAACGTCCTGACTTTC
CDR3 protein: CAISGSKLLFGANVLTF

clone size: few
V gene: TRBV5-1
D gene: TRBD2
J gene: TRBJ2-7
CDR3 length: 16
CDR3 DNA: TGCGCCAGCAGCCCCGGGTCTAGCGGGAGTAACTCCGAGCAGTACTTC
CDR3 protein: CASSPGSSGSNSEQYF

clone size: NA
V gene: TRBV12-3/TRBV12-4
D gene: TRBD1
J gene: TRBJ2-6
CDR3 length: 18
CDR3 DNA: TGTGCCAGCAGTCCCTGGACAGGGGGCAATCCTGGGGCCAACGTCCTGACTTTC
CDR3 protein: CASSPWTGGNPGANVLTF

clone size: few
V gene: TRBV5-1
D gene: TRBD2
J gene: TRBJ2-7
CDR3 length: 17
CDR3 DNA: TGCGCCAGCAGCTTGGACCCTAGCGGCCCTAGCTCCTACGAGCAGTACTTC
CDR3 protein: CASSLDPSGPSSYEQYF

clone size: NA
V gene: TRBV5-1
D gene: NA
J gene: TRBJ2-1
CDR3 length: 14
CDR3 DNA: TGCGCCAGCAGCTTATCGGGTTTGATCGATGAGCAGTTCTTC
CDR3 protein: CASSLSGLIDEQFF

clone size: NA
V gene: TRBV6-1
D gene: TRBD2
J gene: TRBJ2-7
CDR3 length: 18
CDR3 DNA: TGTGCCAGCAGGGGACCGGGACTAGCGGGAGGAGGGGCCTACGAGCAGTACTTC
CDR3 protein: CASRGPGLAGGGAYEQYF

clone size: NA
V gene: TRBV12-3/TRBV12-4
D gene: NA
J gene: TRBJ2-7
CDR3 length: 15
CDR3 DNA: TGTGCCAGCAGCGTGGGGCAGGGTTCCCACTACGAGCAGTACTTC
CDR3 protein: CASSVGQGSHYEQYF

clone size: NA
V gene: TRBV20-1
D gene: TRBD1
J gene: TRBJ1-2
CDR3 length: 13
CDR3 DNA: TGCAGCCCCCGAGGACAGGTCAACTATGGCTACACCTTC
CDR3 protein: CSPRGQVNYGYTF

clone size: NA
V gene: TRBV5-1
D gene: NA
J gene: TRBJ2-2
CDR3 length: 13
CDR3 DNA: TGCGCCAGCAGCCAATCGGGCCTGGGGGAGCTGTTTTTT
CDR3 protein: CASSQSGLGELFF

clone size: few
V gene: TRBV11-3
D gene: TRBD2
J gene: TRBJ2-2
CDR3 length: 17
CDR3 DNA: TGTGCCAGCAGCTCAGGACTAGCGGGGCCGAACACCGGGGAGCTGTTTTTT
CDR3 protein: CASSSGLAGPNTGELFF

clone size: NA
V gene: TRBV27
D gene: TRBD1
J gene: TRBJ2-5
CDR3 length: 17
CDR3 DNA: TGTGCCAGCAGTTTATTGGGACAGGGAAGAGGTCAAGAGACCCAGTACTTC
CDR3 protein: CASSLLGQGRGQETQYF

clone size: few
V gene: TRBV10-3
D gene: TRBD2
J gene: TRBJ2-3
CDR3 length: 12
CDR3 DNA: TGTGCCGTCTCTAGCGGAGCAGATACGCAGTATTTT
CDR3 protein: CAVSSGADTQYF

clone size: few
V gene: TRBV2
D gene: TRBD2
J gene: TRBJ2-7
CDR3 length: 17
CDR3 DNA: TGTGCCAGCAGTGAGGGGATACTAGCGGGAGCCCCTCACGAGCAGTACTTC
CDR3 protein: CASSEGILAGAPHEQYF

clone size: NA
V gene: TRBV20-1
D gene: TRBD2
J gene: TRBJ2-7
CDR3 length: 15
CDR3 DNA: TGCAGTGCTGCCGCGACTAGCGGGAACTACAATGAGCAGTACTTC
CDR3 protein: CSAAATSGNYNEQYF

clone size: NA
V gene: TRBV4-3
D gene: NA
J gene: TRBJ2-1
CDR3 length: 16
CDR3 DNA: TGCGCCAGCAGCCAAGATCTGGGAATCCTCGCCCATGAGCAGTTCTTC
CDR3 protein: CASSQDLGILAHEQFF

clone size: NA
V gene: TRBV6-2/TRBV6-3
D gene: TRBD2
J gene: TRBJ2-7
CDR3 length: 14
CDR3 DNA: TGTGCCTGCAGCGCTAGCGGGAGTTCCTACGAGCAGTACTTC
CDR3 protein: CACSASGSSYEQYF

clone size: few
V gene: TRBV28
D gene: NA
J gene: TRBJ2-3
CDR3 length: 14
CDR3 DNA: TGTGCCAGCAGTTCACTCGACGGCACAGATACGCAGTATTTT
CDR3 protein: CASSSLDGTDTQYF

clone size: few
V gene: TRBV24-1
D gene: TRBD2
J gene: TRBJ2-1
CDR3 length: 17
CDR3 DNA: TGTGCCACCAGTGATTCTGAAGCGGGAGGACCATACAATGAGCAGTTCTTC
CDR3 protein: CATSDSEAGGPYNEQFF

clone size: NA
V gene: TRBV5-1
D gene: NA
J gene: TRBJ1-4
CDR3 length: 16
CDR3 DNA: TGCGCCAGCAGCTTGGACAGCTCAGCAACTAATGAAAAACTGTTTTTT
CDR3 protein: CASSLDSSATNEKLFF

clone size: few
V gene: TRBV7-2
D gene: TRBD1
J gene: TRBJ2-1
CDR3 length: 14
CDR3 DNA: TGTGCCAGCAGTAGGACAGGATCGGGAAATGAGCAGTTCTTC
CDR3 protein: CASSRTGSGNEQFF

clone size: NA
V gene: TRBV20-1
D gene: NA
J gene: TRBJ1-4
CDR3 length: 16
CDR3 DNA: TGCAGTGCTAGAGGGCAGGAGGGTGTCCTAAATGAAAAACTGTTTTTT
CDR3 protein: CSARGQEGVLNEKLFF

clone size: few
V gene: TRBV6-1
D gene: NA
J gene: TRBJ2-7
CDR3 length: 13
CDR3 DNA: TGTGCCAGCAGTGAAGGAAGGTTCTACGAGCAGTACTTC
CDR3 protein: CASSEGRFYEQYF

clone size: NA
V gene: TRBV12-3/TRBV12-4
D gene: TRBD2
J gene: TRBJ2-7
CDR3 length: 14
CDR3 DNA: TGTGCCAGCGGCCCGTCGAATAGCGGGAGAGGGCAGTACTTC
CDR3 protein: CASGPSNSGRGQYF